A single sample is the source of the 11 T cell receptor beta chains below, sequenced in a study of CD8+CD57+ T cells in acquired aplastic anemia (dated by TCRdb to 2016 to 2018). Expansion of CD8+CD57+ cells had been shown by flow cytometry in the patients chosen for sequencing. Sequencing instrument: Illumina HiSeq 2000. Genomic DNA served as template for TCR beta VDJ combination and CDR3 sequence profiling. TCRdb applied fastp at Q25 and MiXCR to the public reads, then kept only in-frame beta chains. Rows with a matching CDR3 protein are joined into one entry that keeps the most common DNA and genes. The sample profile shows about 240,000 distinct CDR3 sequences; roughly half of them were found once. The ten top clones hold over 7.5% of the sample. Sequencing was performed on sorted CD4+, CD8+, or CD8+CD57+ T cells (not recorded which) from PBMCs. The receptor source for this set is a human donor with aplastic anemia.

This clonotype was seen many times. This chain uses TRBV9 with TRBJ2-7, with 7 bases aligning to TRBD1. The CDR3 runs to 14 residues. With V trimmed by 2 bases and J by 2 bases, 4 bases remained unmatched. Germline CDR1 SGDLS, CDR2 YYNGEE. The CDR3 loop reads CASSVEGGPYEQYF. CDR3 nucleotides: TGTGCCAGCAGCGTGGAAGGGGGCCCCTACGAGCAGTACTTC.

About this clonotype itself: Given a much more abundant clone one base away, this may be a read error. The gene calls are TRBV5-5 and TRBJ2-7; 7 bases agree with TRBD2. The end of the DNA aligns better with TRBJ2-1, so the J call may be wrong. The germline CDR1 and CDR2 sequences are SGHKS and YYEKEE (reference sequence). The CDR3 is 14 residues long. The CDR3 here is CASSLSLGDYEQFF. CDR3 bases: TGTGCCAGCAGCTTGAGTTTAGGGGACTACGAGCAGTTCTTC.

This clonotype was observed many times. The chain has TRBV10-3 and TRBJ1-1; D uncertain. Trimming left V 0 bases short and J 1 base short, with 3 bases between. CDR3 length equals 13 residues. Looked up from germline, CDR1 is ENHRY and CDR2 is SYGVKD. CDR3 sequence: CAISESGNTEAFF. CDR3 DNA: TGTGCCATCAGTGAGTCTGGGAACACTGAAGCTTTCTTT.

This clonotype has at least ten counts. The chain recombines TRBV11-3 with TRBJ2-7; D may be TRBD1 (5 bases). The CDR3 is 13 amino acids. V was cut by 4 bases and J by 4 bases, with 11 bases left in between. In germline, CDR1 is SGHNT, CDR2 YENEEA. Here the CDR3 reads CASSSNQGYEQYF. CDR3 in DNA: TGTGCCAGCAGCTCTAATCAGGGATACGAGCAGTACTTC.

Notes on this clonotype: The conserved closing phenylalanine or tryptophan is absent in this CDR3, likely reflecting a read error. The CDR3 DNA is TGCGCCAGCAGCCAAGACCCTAGCGGGGCCTCCTACGAGCAGTACCTC. Amino acid sequence: CASSQDPSGASYEQYL. The rearrangement joins TRBV7-3 to TRBJ2-7; TRBD2 aligns across 9 bases. The CDR3 has 16 amino acids. Germline values: CDR1 SGHTA, CDR2 FQGTGA.

Concerning this clonotype itself: A read error is possible here, since a much larger clone lies one base away. CDR3 nucleotide sequence: TGCGCCAGCAGCTTGGATGGGACAGGGGTTTGCACTGAAGCTTTCTTT. This translates into CASSLDGTGVCTEAFF. This rearrangement joins TRBV5-1 to TRBJ1-1, with 10 bases matching TRBD1. CDR1 is SGHRS and CDR2 is YFSETQ in the germline V gene. The CDR3 is 16 amino acids. Losses at the gene ends were 0 bases for V and 4 bases for J; bases not matched to a gene: 6.

This rearrangement joins TRBV6-1 to TRBJ2-2; D may correspond to TRBD1 or TRBD2 (5 bases each). V lost 1 base and J lost 8, with 8 bases in between. Germline assignment: CDR1 MNHNS and CDR2 SASEGT. The CDR3 consists of 13 residues. DNA for the CDR3: TGTGCCAGCAGTGAAGGGGACCCGGGGGAGCTGTTTTTT. Amino acid sequence: CASSEGDPGELFF.

The V gene is TRBV20-1, the J gene TRBJ2-7; 10 bases agree with TRBD1. Germline trimming cut 4 bases from V and 0 bases from J; bases unmatched to any gene: 3. Germline V gives CDR1 DFQATT, CDR2 SNEGSKA (reference sequence). The CDR3 has 14 residues. CDR3 sequence (DNA): TGCAGTGCTACCGGGACAGGGGTCTCCTACGAGCAGTACTTC. Protein product: CSATGTGVSYEQYF.

There are a few counts of this clonotype. CDR3 DNA: TGTGCCAGCAGTTACTCGAAGATCCAGGGACGAGAGACCCAGTACTTC. Translated: CASSYSKIQGRETQYF. The chain is built from TRBV6-5 and TRBJ2-5; D possibly uses TRBD1 or TRBD2 (5 bases each). CDR1 is MNHEY and CDR2 is SVGAGI in the germline V gene. This CDR3 contains 16 residues. Between the trimmed V and J ends, which lost 0 bases and 4 bases, there was a span of 15 bases.

This clonotype has ten or more counts. V gene TRBV20-1 combines with J gene TRBJ2-7, with 12 bases aligning to TRBD2. The V segment lost 0 bases and the J segment 4 bases; nucleotides outside the gene matches: 10. Germline V gene lookup returns CDR1 DFQATT and CDR2 SNEGSKA (reference sequence). The CDR3 is 17 amino acids. CDR3 in amino acids: CSARDLATSGRLYEQYF. CDR3 DNA: TGCAGTGCTAGAGACTTAGCGACTAGCGGGAGACTTTACGAGCAGTACTTC.

V is TRBV10-1 and J is TRBJ2-7; D unclear. CDR1 WNHNN and CDR2 SYGVQD come from the germline V gene (reference sequence). This CDR3 is built from 13 residues. The germline V and J ends were trimmed by 3 bases and 7 bases, with 13 bases remaining between them. The CDR3 region has the DNA TGCGCCAGCAGTGATGGCGGTTTGTTGGAGCAGTACTTC. Amino acid sequence: CASSDGGLLEQYF.